This T cell receptor (beta chain) was sequenced in a study of T-cell memory formation after mild COVID-19 (TCRdb year 2021). Study-wide context: TCR sequence clusters from the two donors were found to be largely donor specific. In a couple of donors, T-cell clones that expanded and contracted after mild COVID-19 were followed by sequencing TCRalpha and TCRbeta repertoires longitudinally. The cohort was made up of two young adult volunteers, one female and one male, who were previously healthy.

From the cysteine through the phenylalanine, the CDR3 covers 16 amino acids. Of the read, only the CDR3 DNA is kept; its 48 bases are in frame from base 1. Here V drops 5 bases and J drops 1 base, and the junction holds 4 bases not matched to any gene. The germline V gene specifies KGHDR as CDR1 and SFDVKD as CDR2. Sequenced on an Illumina NovaSeq 6000. cDNA libraries for TCRalpha and TCRbeta were prepared by 5'RACE using constant-segment primers, with sample barcodes and unique molecular identifiers added. Trizol reagent was used to extract RNA from every sample. Libraries were amplified in two PCR steps, with a second sample barcode and Illumina TruSeq adapters added in the second step. Libraries were sequenced on an Illumina NovaSeq with 2 x 150 bp paired-end reads. As for how the authors treated the data: The reads were demultiplexed and collapsed into UMI-guided consensus sequences using migec v1.2.7. Using mixcr v2.1.11, UMI consensuses were aligned to TRA and TRB V and J templates and then assembled into clonotypes. Expanded or contracted clonotypes were those called significant by both edgeR and NoisET, with noise models trained on biological replicates. For edgeR calls, a false discovery rate-adjusted p below 0.01 and a log2 fold-change threshold of 1 were applied. As an exploratory analysis of dynamics, PCA with hierarchical clustering was applied to max-normalized trajectories of the 1000 most abundant clonotypes. Separately sequenced CD4+ and CD8+ repertoires were used to assign the CD4 or CD8 phenotype of responding clones. TCRdb itself trimmed the public reads at Q25 with fastp, ran MiXCR and retained productive beta chains. CDR3 protein sequences are deduplicated, and each keeps its most common genes and DNA. The V and J calls and clone size come from TCRdb's table, not from the authors' own analysis. Within this sample are just under 150,000 distinct CDR3 sequences, with 15% to 20% of them counted one time only. Over 2% of the sample belongs to the ten largest clones.

This clonotype occurred a few times. The antigen this receptor binds is unknown. Per-base quality was not reported, and no clone a single base away is much larger than it. PBMCs were isolated by Ficoll-Paque density gradient centrifugation. Results the study describes overall, beyond this receptor: Contracting CD4+ clones were found mainly in CM and EM memory subsets, while CD8+ clones were enriched in EMRA. SARS-CoV-2 specificity of the second-wave clones peaking on day 37 was not confirmed. Some responding clones were found in pre-infection memory, which suggests that pre-existing cross-reactive memory T cells took part in the SARS-CoV-2 response. Balanced CD4/CD8 phenotypes were observed for clones contracting from day 15 to 85, whereas a bias towards CD4+ was observed for a second wave of clones expanding from day 15 to 37. Only two mild cases were covered in the study, and larger cohorts including severe cases with pre-infection samples were considered necessary.

The V and J segments used are TRBV24-1 and TRBJ2-1; 10 bases in the middle match TRBD1. The source of this sequence is an adult woman who had mild COVID-19 (a few samples of this study predate the infection). The sample titles of this study are shuffled in the database, so cell type and time point are left out; the donor was told from shared clones. The sequencing sample was made of PBMCs or a T cell subset sorted from them (not recorded which). The base sequence is TGTGCCACCAGTGTGGACAGGGGGAGTTCCTACAATGAGCAGTTCTTC. Its translation is CATSVDRGSSYNEQFF.